The present T cell receptor (beta chain) was sequenced within a study of control samples from healthy donors and cancer patients. CDR3 length equals 14 residues. Germline CDR1 is SGHDN and CDR2 is FVKESK. V was clipped by 3 bases and J by 10 bases, with 18 bases between them. Repertoires were generated with immunoSEQ multiplex PCR, while TCRdb's copy carries only in-frame clones and drops some. The sample shows 60,000 to 75,000 clones, approximately 87% of them seen only once. The receptor was isolated from a man aged 50 or older in good health. V gene TRBV14 combines with J gene TRBJ1-1; tentative D call: TRBD1 (5 bases). Sequenced: blood. The CDR3 DNA follows: TGTGCCAGCAGCCAGGGGGGAAGAGGGCGCGGAGCTTTCTTT. Its protein is CASSQGGRGRGAFF.